This entry lists 31 T cell receptor beta chains sequenced from one sample in a study of blood T cell repertoires in COVID-19. The assay was immunoSEQ multiplex PCR, and TCRdb's table has in-frame clones only and misses some. This sample has some 410,000 clones, with 88% found just once. The material sequenced was PBMCs or T cells enriched from blood (not recorded which). The receptors here all came from a woman aged 25 to 45 with acute COVID-19.

This clone occurred a few times. The chain couples TRBV19 to TRBJ1-5, with a weak D call TRBD1 (5 bases). V was pared by 6 bases and J by 0 bases, with 6 bases between. The CDR3 is 13 residues long. CDR1 is LNHDA, CDR2 SQIVND, per germline (reference sequence). The CDR3: CASSRVSNQPQHF. The CDR3 DNA sequence: TGTGCCAGTAGCAGGGTTAGCAATCAGCCCCAGCATTTT.

The chain carries TRBV3-1 (or the pseudogene TRBV3-2) and TRBJ2-5; D is unresolved. The V gene lost 1 base and the J gene lost 4 bases, with 13 bases spanning the gap. From germline, CDR1 is LGHDT and CDR2 YNNKEL (reference sequence). This CDR3 comprises 15 residues. CDR3 DNA sequence: TGTGCCAGCAGCCAAGGGGCCTCATACTCAGAGACCCAGTACTTC. This codes for CASSQGASYSETQYF.

CDR3 region: CASSEVAGYEQYF. CDR3 bases: TGCGCCAGCAGTGAGGTCGCCGGGTACGAGCAGTACTTC. J is TRBJ2-7 and V is TRBV10-2; D is unresolved. Germline V gene sequence: CDR1 WSHSY, CDR2 SAAADI. The CDR3 totals 13 residues. V lost 2 bases, J lost 4 bases, and 9 bases lay in between.

J is TRBJ2-2 and V is TRBV7-8; weak D call: TRBD2 (5 bases). V dropped 5 bases and J dropped 4 bases, with 14 bases sitting between them. The CDR3 length is 15 residues. Germline lookup yields CDR1 SGHVS and CDR2 FQNEAQ. The CDR3 region is CASSPTSRGTGELFF. CDR3 DNA: TGTGCCAGCAGCCCGACTTCCCGGGGCACCGGGGAGCTGTTTTTT.

The chain employs TRBV18 and TRBJ1-2; D uncertain. Trimming stripped 1 base from V and 3 bases from J, with 3 bases between. The CDR3 has 12 amino acids. Germline CDR1 reads KGHSH; CDR2 reads LQKENI. Here the CDR3 reads CASSPLDYGYTF. Written as DNA, the CDR3 is TGTGCCAGCTCACCACTAGACTATGGCTACACCTTC.

This clone was observed at least ten times. The V gene is TRBV11-3, the J gene TRBJ1-4; D perhaps matches TRBD1 (6 bases). V lost 5 bases and J 3 bases, leaving 13 bases between the germline ends. The CDR3 contains 15 residues. Looked up from germline, CDR1 is SGHNT and CDR2 is YENEEA. CDR3 region: CASSIRTAPNEKLFF. CDR3 nucleotides: TGTGCCAGCAGCATCCGGACAGCGCCTAATGAAAAACTGTTTTTT.

This clone was counted a few times. V and J are TRBV5-1 and TRBJ2-7; D is possibly TRBD1 (5 bases). Germline V gives CDR1 SGHRS, CDR2 YFSETQ. The CDR3 length is 13 residues. V dropped 0 bases and J dropped 2 bases, with 6 bases sitting between them. The CDR3 DNA follows: TGCGCCAGCAGCTTGGGGACAACCTACGAGCAGTACTTC. It translates to CASSLGTTYEQYF.

V is TRBV6-5 and J is TRBJ1-2, with 10 nucleotides matching TRBD1. The CDR3 is 15 amino acids. In germline, CDR1 is MNHEY, CDR2 SVGAGI. Unmatched junction bases numbered 5, after V lost 7 bases and J lost 0 bases. CDR3 region: CASILGTGANYGYTF. CDR3 DNA sequence: TGTGCCAGCATATTGGGGACAGGGGCTAACTATGGCTACACCTTC.

The V and J genes are TRBV24-1 and TRBJ2-5, with 7 bases matching TRBD2. CDR1 KGHDR and CDR2 SFDVKD come from the germline V gene. Unmatched junction bases numbered 6, after V lost 5 bases and J lost 1 base. This CDR3 has 15 residues. Here the CDR3 DNA reads TGTGCCACCAGTGCCAGCGGGAAGTCCCAAGAGACCCAGTACTTC. Protein product: CATSASGKSQETQYF.

The chain is built from TRBV5-1 and TRBJ2-1; 12 bases are shared with TRBD2. With V trimmed by 0 bases and J by 4 bases, 2 bases remained unmatched. CDR1 and CDR2 (germline): SGHRS, YFSETQ. This CDR3 is 16 amino acids long. In DNA form, the CDR3 reads TGCGCCAGCAGCTTGGGACTAGCGGGGGTTTACAATGAGCAGTTCTTC. Protein product: CASSLGLAGVYNEQFF.

The DNA of the CDR3 is TGTGCCAGCGCCCGACAGGGATGGACTGAAGCTTTCTTT. Protein: CASARQGWTEAFF. This rearrangement joins TRBV5-8 to TRBJ1-1, with TRBD1 identical over 7 bases. The CDR3 spans 13 residues. The germline CDR1 and CDR2 sequences are SGHTS and YDEGEE. V gave up 7 bases and J gave up 5 bases; unmatched junction bases: 8.

The chain combines TRBV5-1 with TRBJ1-6; 10 nucleotides align to TRBD1. Germline V CDR1 and CDR2: SGHRS, YFSETQ. CDR3 length equals 16 residues. V was pared by 0 bases and J by 4 bases, with 1 base of the junction left unmatched. CDR3 DNA: TGCGCCAGCAGCTTGGGGACAGGGGGGTATAATTCACCCCTCCACTTT. It translates to CASSLGTGGYNSPLHF.

The chain carries TRBV5-5 and TRBJ2-7, with a possible D match to TRBD2 (5 bases). V dropped 2 bases and J dropped 1 base, with 7 bases sitting between them. Germline CDR1 is SGHKS and CDR2 is YYEKEE (reference sequence). The CDR3 consists of 13 residues. The CDR3 sequence is CASSFSGSYEQYF. Written as DNA, the CDR3 is TGTGCCAGCAGCTTCAGCGGTTCCTACGAGCAGTACTTC. The variable domain in full, with the rest retrieved from reference TRBV5-5 and TRBJ2-7, is DAGVTQSPTHLIKTRGQQVTLRCSPISGHKSVSWYQQVLGQGPQFIFQYYEKEERGRGNFPDRFSARQFPNYSSELNVNALLLGDSALYLCASSFSGSYEQYFGPGTRLTVT.

The CDR3 loop is CASSIAGVLTEAFF. In nucleotides, the CDR3 is TGTGCCAGTAGTATAGCGGGGGTTTTAACTGAAGCTTTCTTT. This chain uses TRBV19 with TRBJ1-1; tentative D call: TRBD1 (5 bases). This CDR3 contains 14 residues. Germline CDR1 and CDR2: LNHDA and SQIVND (reference sequence). Trimming took 1 base from V and 5 from J, leaving 11 bases between them.

This clone was seen just once. V usage is TRBV18 and J usage is TRBJ1-6, with D uncertain. Trimming stripped 4 bases from V and 7 bases from J, with 11 bases between. This CDR3 has 14 amino acids. CDR1 and CDR2 from the germline V gene are KGHSH and LQKENI. The CDR3, as DNA: TGTGCCAGCTCACTACAGTCCTTAAATTCACCCCTCCACTTT. Encoded protein: CASSLQSLNSPLHF.

The chain links TRBV6-5 to TRBJ2-7; D is possibly TRBD2 (5 bases). The CDR3 has 16 residues. V lost 2 bases and J 7 bases, leaving 21 bases between the germline ends. Per the germline V gene, CDR1 is MNHEY and CDR2 is SVGAGI. CDR3 nucleotide sequence: TGTGCCAGCAGTTACGCTTTGATTGCAAGCACGGGAGAGCAGTACTTC. Amino acids: CASSYALIASTGEQYF.

The chain is built from TRBV30 and TRBJ1-4, with D possibly TRBD1 on 6 matching bases. Deletions cut 0 bases from V and 3 bases from J, with 23 bases between. The CDR3 loop spans 19 amino acids. Germline V gene data show CDR1 as GTSNPN and CDR2 as SVGIG (reference sequence). DNA for the CDR3: TGTGCCTGGAGTGTTGTTCGTTCTACGGGGGGCGCAGCTAATGAAAAACTGTTTTTT. Encoded protein: CAWSVVRSTGGAANEKLFF.

J is TRBJ2-3 and V is TRBV9, with 12 bases matching TRBD2. CDR1 is SGDLS and CDR2 is YYNGEE in the germline V gene. The J segment lost 1 base and the V segment lost 4 bases, leaving 4 bases of the junction unmatched. The CDR3 has 16 residues. Written as DNA, the CDR3 is TGTGCCAGCAGCCCGACTAGCGGGGGTGGCACAGATACGCAGTATTTT. Amino acids: CASSPTSGGGTDTQYF.

The chain recombines TRBV7-9 with TRBJ1-2; D is perhaps TRBD1 (5 bases). V was trimmed by 11 bases and J by 4 bases, leaving 20 bases between them. The CDR3 has 14 amino acids. CDR1 SEHNR and CDR2 FQNEAQ come from the germline V gene (reference sequence). CDR3 DNA sequence: TGTGCCGGTCGTCCAGCAGGGTTTAGCTATGGCTACACCTTC. It yields the protein CAGRPAGFSYGYTF.

V gene TRBV11-2 combines with J gene TRBJ1-6, with D possibly matching TRBD1 (6 bases). CDR1 and CDR2 from the germline V gene are SGHAT and FQNNGV. This CDR3 has 15 residues. Trimming took 5 bases from V and 6 from J, leaving 14 bases between them. CDR3 nucleotides: TGTGCCAGCAGCCCAGGACAGACTATTAATTCACCCCTCCACTTT. Protein: CASSPGQTINSPLHF.

The chain is built from TRBV29-1 and TRBJ2-7; D is unclear. CDR1 is SQVTM, CDR2 ANQGSEA, per germline. The CDR3 is 11 amino acids. Trimming took 0 bases from V and 6 from J, leaving 6 bases between them. CDR3 in amino acids: CSVEDPSEQYF. Written as DNA, the CDR3 is TGCAGCGTTGAAGATCCTAGCGAGCAGTACTTC.

This chain uses TRBV5-1 with TRBJ1-3; D is ambiguous. Germline V CDR1 and CDR2: SGHRS, YFSETQ. V lost 0 bases and J lost 0, with 16 bases in between. This CDR3 has 18 residues. CDR3 in amino acids: CASSLGRLTDRSGNTIYF. The CDR3 DNA reads as TGCGCCAGCAGCTTGGGGCGGCTGACTGACCGCTCTGGAAACACCATATATTTT.

The V gene is TRBV2, the J gene TRBJ2-7; TRBD1 might be the D (6 bases). This CDR3 is built from 14 residues. Trimming cost V 7 bases and J 5 bases, with 18 bases left between them. Germline CDR1 is SNHLY and CDR2 is FYNNEI. Written as DNA, the CDR3 is TGTGCCAGCACCCCACAGGGATTTCGGGACGAGCAGTACTTC. Encoded protein: CASTPQGFRDEQYF.

The CDR3 sequence: CASSSGTGYEQYF. CDR3 DNA: TGCGCCAGCAGCAGCGGGACGGGATACGAGCAGTACTTC. V is TRBV5-1 and J is TRBJ2-7; 7 nucleotides align to TRBD2. The V segment lost 4 bases and the J segment 4 bases; nucleotides outside the gene matches: 5. This CDR3 comprises 13 residues. Germline V gene data show CDR1 as SGHRS and CDR2 as YFSETQ.

The rearrangement uses TRBV29-1 and TRBJ2-1, with 7 bases fitting TRBD1. Germline CDR1 and CDR2: SQVTM and ANQGSEA. This CDR3 is 17 amino acids long. With V trimmed by 1 base and J by 0 bases, 9 bases remained unmatched. The CDR3: CSVEGRTGQYSYNEQFF. The DNA of the CDR3 is TGCAGCGTTGAAGGGAGGACAGGACAATACTCCTACAATGAGCAGTTCTTC.

The chain employs TRBV7-2 and TRBJ2-1; maybe TRBD2 (7 bases). CDR3 length: 14 residues. Germline V CDR1 and CDR2: SGHTA, FQGNSA. Trimming stripped 2 bases from V and 15 bases from J, with 20 bases between. CDR3 DNA: TGTGCCAGCAGCTTACGAGAGGAAGCGGGACAAAGGTTCTTC. Amino acid sequence: CASSLREEAGQRFF.

The gene calls are TRBV4-1 and TRBJ1-2; 9 bases line up with TRBD1. Germline V gives CDR1 MGHRA, CDR2 YSYEKL. J lost 2 bases, V lost 0 bases, and 4 bases had no gene match. The CDR3 length is 16 residues. The CDR3 loop is CASSQDPGTGNYGYTF. The CDR3 nucleotides read TGCGCCAGCAGCCAAGATCCCGGGACAGGGAACTATGGCTACACCTTC.

This chain connects TRBV5-1 to TRBJ1-4, with 8 bases aligning to TRBD1. Germline CDR1 is SGHRS and CDR2 is YFSETQ. The CDR3 consists of 15 residues. The V gene end was trimmed by 2 bases and the J gene end by 5 bases; junction bases not matched to a gene: 5. CDR3 region: CASSFQQGVNEKLFF. The CDR3 DNA reads TGCGCCAGCAGCTTCCAACAGGGGGTCAATGAAAAACTGTTTTTT.

The chain combines TRBV28 with TRBJ1-5, with D possibly TRBD1 on 5 matching bases. The CDR3 has 14 residues. CDR1 is MDHEN, CDR2 SYDVKM, per germline. V was cut by 5 bases and J by 2 bases, with 10 bases left in between. Written as DNA, the CDR3 is TGTGCCAGCAGTGTTAGGGGCGGCAATCAGCCCCAGCATTTT. Translated: CASSVRGGNQPQHF.

This rearrangement joins TRBV7-2 to TRBJ1-6, with 7 bases fitting TRBD1. CDR1 is SGHTA and CDR2 is FQGNSA in the germline V gene. This CDR3 has 15 residues. Trimming cost V 5 bases and J 8 bases; bases outside gene matches: 9. The CDR3 DNA reads as TGTGCCAGCAGCCCTACAAAGGGGGCATATTCACCCCTCCACTTT. Amino acids: CASSPTKGAYSPLHF.

This chain links TRBV7-9 with TRBJ1-2; TRBD1 is a possible D gene (6 bases). Trimming stripped 3 bases from V and 4 bases from J, with 15 bases between. CDR1 is SEHNR, CDR2 FQNEAQ, per germline (reference sequence). This CDR3 is 15 amino acids long. Here the CDR3 reads CASSFRGGDSYGYTF. The CDR3 bases are TGTGCCAGCAGCTTCAGGGGTGGGGATAGCTATGGCTACACCTTC. Filled out from reference TRBV7-9 and TRBJ1-2, the complete variable domain reads DTGVSQNPRHKITKRGQNVTFRCDPISEHNRLYWYRQTLGQGPEFLTYFQNEAQLEKSRLLSDRFSAERPKGSFSTLEIQRTEQGDSAMYLCASSFRGGDSYGYTFGSGTRLTVV.